The present TCR beta chain was sequenced within a study of OX40 agonist ivuxolimab in advanced cancers. TCRdb's copy holds only in-frame clones and misses some; the assay was immunoSEQ multiplex PCR. The sample has 58,000 or so clones, around 91% seen once. Trimming removed 0 bases from V and 9 bases from J, with 9 bases in between. Germline V gives CDR1 LGHNA, CDR2 YNFKEQ. This CDR3 is built from 13 residues. Sample: CD4+ or CD8+ T cells sorted from blood, taken in a trial of the OX40 agonist ivuxolimab. The clonotype originates from an adult with an advanced solid tumor such as melanoma, head and neck, liver or kidney cancer. The gene calls are TRBV4-2 and TRBJ2-1; D gene uncertain. The CDR3 sequence is CASSQDRRSEQFF. CDR3 nucleotide sequence: TGTGCCAGCAGCCAAGATCGGAGAAGTGAGCAGTTCTTC.